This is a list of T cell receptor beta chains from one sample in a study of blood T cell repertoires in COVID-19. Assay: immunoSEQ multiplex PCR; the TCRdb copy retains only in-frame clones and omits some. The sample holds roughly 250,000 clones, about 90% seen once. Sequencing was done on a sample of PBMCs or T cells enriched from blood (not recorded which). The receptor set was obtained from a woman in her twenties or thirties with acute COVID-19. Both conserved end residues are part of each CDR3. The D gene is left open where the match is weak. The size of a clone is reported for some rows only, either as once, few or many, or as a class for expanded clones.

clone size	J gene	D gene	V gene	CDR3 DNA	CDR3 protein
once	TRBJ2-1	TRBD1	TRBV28	TGTGCCAGCAGTTTCGAATGGGACAGGGCCAGCTCCTACAATGAGCAGTTCTTC	CASSFEWDRASSYNEQFF
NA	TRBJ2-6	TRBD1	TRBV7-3	TGTGCCAGCAGCCATGGACAGGGGGCTGGGGCCAACGTCCTGACTTTC	CASSHGQGAGANVLTF
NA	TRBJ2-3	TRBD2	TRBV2	TGTGCCAGCAAGCTAGCGGGAGTGTCAGATACGCAGTATTTT	CASKLAGVSDTQYF
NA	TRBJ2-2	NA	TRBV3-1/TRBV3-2	TGTGCCAGCAGCCAAGTGTCCGTGAACACCGGGGAGCTGTTTTTT	CASSQVSVNTGELFF
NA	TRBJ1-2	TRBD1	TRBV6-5	TGTGCCAGCAGTTACTCGAGACAGGGGGGAGGCTACACCTTC	CASSYSRQGGGYTF
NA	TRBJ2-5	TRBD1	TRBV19	TGTGCCAGCAGGGACAGGGGGCGAGAGACCCAGTACTTC	CASRDRGRETQYF
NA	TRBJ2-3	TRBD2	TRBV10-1	TGCGCCAGCAGTGATAAGGTAGCGGGCGCAGATACGCAGTATTTT	CASSDKVAGADTQYF
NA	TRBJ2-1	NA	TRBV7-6	TGTGCCAGCAGCCCCTCTCCGGGTTTATACAATGAGCAGTTCTTC	CASSPSPGLYNEQFF
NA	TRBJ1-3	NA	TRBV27	TGTGCCAGCAGTTTAGTCCAGGGGTCTGGAAACACCATATATTTT	CASSLVQGSGNTIYF
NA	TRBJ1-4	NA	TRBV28	TGTGCCAGCCGTACTGACCTCCGGGAGACTAATGAAAAACTGTTTTTT	CASRTDLRETNEKLFF
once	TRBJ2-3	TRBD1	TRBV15	TGTGCCACCAGTGAAACGTCCGGGACAGGGCCCACAGATACGCAGTATTTT	CATSETSGTGPTDTQYF
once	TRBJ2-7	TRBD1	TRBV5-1	TGCGCCAGCAGCAACCGACAGGGGGCATTCGGCGAGCAGTACTTC	CASSNRQGAFGEQYF
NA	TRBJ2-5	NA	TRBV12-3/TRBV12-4	TGTGCCAGCAGGTCATACACCGAAGAGACCCAGTACTTC	CASRSYTEETQYF
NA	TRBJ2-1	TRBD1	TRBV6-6	TGTGCCAGCAGTTACCCCCCGGGACAGGGTAACAATGAGCAGTTCTTC	CASSYPPGQGNNEQFF
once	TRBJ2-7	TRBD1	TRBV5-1	TGCGCCAGCAGCTTGGGTGGGACAGGGTCCTACGAGCAGTACTTC	CASSLGGTGSYEQYF
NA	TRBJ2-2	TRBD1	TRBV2	TGTGCCAGCAGCGAACCCCGGGACAGGGGCTCCACCGGGGAGCTGTTTTTT	CASSEPRDRGSTGELFF
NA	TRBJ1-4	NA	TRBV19	TGTGCCAGTAGTATTCGAGTGGGCGGGGAAAAACTGTTTTTT	CASSIRVGGEKLFF
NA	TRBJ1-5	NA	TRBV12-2	TGTGCAAGTCGCTTAGAGAGGGCCAGCGGCTGTAGCAATCAGCCCCAGCATTTT	CASRLERASGCSNQPQHF
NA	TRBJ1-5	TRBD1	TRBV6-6	TGTGCCAGCAGAGGCGACAGGGGGCCTCGACAGCCCCAGCATTTT	CASRGDRGPRQPQHF
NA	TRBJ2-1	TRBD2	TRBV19	TGTGCCAGTAGTATATATGGGACTAATCTCAATGAGCAGTTCTTC	CASSIYGTNLNEQFF
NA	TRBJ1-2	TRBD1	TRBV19	TGTGCCAGTAGGGTACAGGGGGCAGGCTATGGCTACACCTTC	CASRVQGAGYGYTF
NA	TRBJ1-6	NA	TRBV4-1	TGCGCCAGCAGCCAAGACTGGAGCTCCTATAATTCACCCCTCCACTTT	CASSQDWSSYNSPLHF
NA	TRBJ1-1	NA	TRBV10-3	TGTGCCATCAGTTCTAGAGTTGGCACTGAAGCTTTCTTT	CAISSRVGTEAFF
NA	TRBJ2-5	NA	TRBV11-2	TGTGCCAGCAGCTCCTTTTCCCCCGGAGAGACCCAGTACTTC	CASSSFSPGETQYF
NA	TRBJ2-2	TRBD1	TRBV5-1	TGCGCCAGCAGCTCGGGACAGGGGGTAATCACCGGGGAGCTGTTTTTT	CASSSGQGVITGELFF
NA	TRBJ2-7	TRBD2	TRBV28	TGTGCCAGCAGTCGGGACTACCGTTCGGAGCAGTACTTC	CASSRDYRSEQYF
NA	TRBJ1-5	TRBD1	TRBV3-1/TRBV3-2	TGTGCCAGCAGCCAAGATACGGGACAGACCCATCAGCCCCAGCATTTT	CASSQDTGQTHQPQHF
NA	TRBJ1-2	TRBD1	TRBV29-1	TGCAGCGTGAGACAGGGTGGGGGCTATGGCTACACCTTC	CSVRQGGGYGYTF
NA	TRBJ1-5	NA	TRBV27	TGTGCCAGCAGTTTAGCGTGGGGGGGGAATCAGCCCCAGCATTTT	CASSLAWGGNQPQHF
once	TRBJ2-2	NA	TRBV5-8	TGTGCCAGCAGCTTGTCCTTGGGGGCCACCGGGGAGCTGTTTTTT	CASSLSLGATGELFF
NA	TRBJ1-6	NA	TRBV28	TGTGCCAGCACGGACAGCAATAATTCACCCCTCCACTTT	CASTDSNNSPLHF
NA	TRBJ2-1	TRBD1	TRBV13	TGTGCCAGCAGCCCCGACAGGGGAATGAACAATGAGCAGTTCTTC	CASSPDRGMNNEQFF
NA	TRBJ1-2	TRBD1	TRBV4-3	TGCGCCAGCAGCAGCCCCGGGACAGTCTATGGCTACACCTTC	CASSSPGTVYGYTF
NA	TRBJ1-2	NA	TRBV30	TGTGCCTGGCTGGGACTTCATACACCCTTCCCCTATGGCTACACCTTC	CAWLGLHTPFPYGYTF
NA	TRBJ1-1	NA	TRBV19	TGTGCCAGTAGTATATATCCGGGTGTGGAAACTGAAGCTTTCTTT	CASSIYPGVETEAFF
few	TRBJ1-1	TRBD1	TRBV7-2	TGTGCCAGCAGCCGGGACAGGGGGGGTACTGAAGCTTTCTTT	CASSRDRGGTEAFF
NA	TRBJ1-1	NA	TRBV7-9	TGTGCCAGCAGCAGAACAGGCAACACTGAAGCTTTCTTT	CASSRTGNTEAFF
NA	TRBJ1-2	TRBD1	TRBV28	TGTGCCAGCAGTTTAGGACAGGGGAGTGGCTACACCTTC	CASSLGQGSGYTF
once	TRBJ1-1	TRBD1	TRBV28	TGTGCCAGCAGTTTTCCCATGGACAGGGGGGACACTGAAGCTTTCTTT	CASSFPMDRGDTEAFF
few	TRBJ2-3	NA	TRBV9	TGTGCCAGCAGCGTAGCCCCAGACGGGACCAGGAGGACTATCACGCAGTATTTT	CASSVAPDGTRRTITQYF
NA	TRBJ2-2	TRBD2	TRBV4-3	TGCGCCAGCAGCCAAGCCTCGGCTAGCGGGAGCTCGGGCACCGGGGAGCTGTTTTTT	CASSQASASGSSGTGELFF
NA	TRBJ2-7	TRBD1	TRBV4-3	TGCGCCAGCAGCCAAGGCCGGGACAGTGAGCAGTACTTC	CASSQGRDSEQYF